These T cell receptor beta chains were read from a single sample in a study of graft-versus-host responses after intestinal transplantation. Measured with immunoSEQ multiplex PCR; TCRdb has only the in-frame clones, and not every one. The sample shows around 19,000 clones, about half of them seen only once. The specimen comprised alloreactive CD4+ T cells from a mixed lymphocyte reaction culture, sampled before intestinal transplant. These TCRs come from a human patient who received an intestinal transplant. Both conserved end residues are part of each CDR3. Fields, in order: V gene, D gene, clone size, J gene, CDR3 protein, CDR3 DNA. The D gene is left open where the match is weak. Part of the rows lack a size; the others show once, few, many or a class for expanded clones.

V gene: TRBV18; D gene: .; clone size: .; J gene: TRBJ2-3; CDR3 protein: CASSPQRVGGASTDTQYF; CDR3 DNA: TGTGCCAGCTCACCACAGCGGGTTGGCGGAGCTAGCACAGATACGCAGTATTTT
V gene: TRBV15; D gene: .; clone size: .; J gene: TRBJ1-2; CDR3 protein: CATSRDGGYEGYTF; CDR3 DNA: TGTGCCACCAGCAGAGATGGGGGCTATGAGGGCTACACCTTC
V gene: TRBV18; D gene: TRBD1; clone size: .; J gene: TRBJ1-1; CDR3 protein: CASSPPGTGKGAFF; CDR3 DNA: TGTGCCAGCTCACCACCCGGGACAGGGAAGGGAGCTTTCTTT
V gene: TRBV6-5; D gene: TRBD1; clone size: medium-sized; J gene: TRBJ1-1; CDR3 protein: CASSYSSTGYNTEAFF; CDR3 DNA: TGTGCCAGCAGTTACTCGTCGACAGGGTACAACACTGAAGCTTTCTTT
V gene: TRBV25-1; D gene: TRBD2; clone size: .; J gene: TRBJ2-1; CDR3 protein: CASSEYKWRGGEEQFF; CDR3 DNA: TGTGCCAGCAGTGAATATAAGTGGCGGGGGGGCGAGGAACAGTTCTTC
V gene: TRBV5-8; D gene: .; clone size: .; J gene: TRBJ1-3; CDR3 protein: CASSFLSGNTIYF; CDR3 DNA: TGTGCCAGCAGCTTCCTCTCTGGAAACACCATATATTTT
V gene: TRBV5-1; D gene: TRBD1; clone size: medium-sized; J gene: TRBJ1-2; CDR3 protein: CASSPSPGQNYGYTF; CDR3 DNA: TGCGCCAGCAGCCCAAGTCCGGGACAGAACTATGGCTACACCTTC
V gene: TRBV6-6; D gene: TRBD1; clone size: .; J gene: TRBJ1-1; CDR3 protein: CASSTALGQGYTEAFF; CDR3 DNA: TGTGCCAGCAGTACGGCCTTAGGACAGGGTTACACTGAAGCTTTCTTT
V gene: TRBV5-4; D gene: .; clone size: .; J gene: TRBJ2-7; CDR3 protein: CASRPGGGPYEQYF; CDR3 DNA: TGTGCCAGCAGGCCTGGCGGGGGCCCCTACGAGCAGTACTTC
V gene: TRBV7-2; D gene: .; clone size: .; J gene: TRBJ1-2; CDR3 protein: CASSLVYGQLQNYGYTF; CDR3 DNA: TGTGCCAGCAGCTTAGTGTACGGACAGCTCCAAAACTATGGCTACACCTTC
V gene: TRBV6-5; D gene: .; clone size: few; J gene: TRBJ2-7; CDR3 protein: CASSYGTGPYEQYF; CDR3 DNA: TGTGCCAGCAGTTACGGAACAGGCCCCTACGAGCAGTACTTC
V gene: TRBV5-1; D gene: TRBD2; clone size: .; J gene: TRBJ2-1; CDR3 protein: CASSPRTSGEDEQFF; CDR3 DNA: TGCGCCAGCAGCCCCCGGACTAGCGGGGAGGATGAGCAGTTCTTC
V gene: TRBV5-1; D gene: .; clone size: .; J gene: TRBJ2-7; CDR3 protein: CASSPAGYEQYF; CDR3 DNA: TGCGCCAGCAGCCCTGCGGGGTACGAGCAGTACTTC
V gene: TRBV7-2; D gene: .; clone size: .; J gene: TRBJ1-2; CDR3 protein: CASSTSGQVPSGYTF; CDR3 DNA: TGTGCCAGCAGCACAAGTGGGCAGGTGCCCTCGGGCTACACCTTC
V gene: TRBV11-2; D gene: TRBD2; clone size: once; J gene: TRBJ2-1; CDR3 protein: CASSLRTSGRYNEQFF; CDR3 DNA: TGTGCCAGCAGCTTACGGACTAGCGGGAGATACAATGAGCAGTTCTTC
V gene: TRBV27; D gene: .; clone size: .; J gene: TRBJ2-7; CDR3 protein: CASSLSLGWSYEQYF; CDR3 DNA: TGTGCCAGCAGTTTATCGTTGGGTTGGAGCTACGAGCAGTACTTC
V gene: TRBV5-4; D gene: .; clone size: .; J gene: TRBJ2-7; CDR3 protein: CASRRQGSGEQYF; CDR3 DNA: TGTGCCAGCAGACGCCAGGGGTCGGGCGAGCAGTACTTC
V gene: TRBV18; D gene: TRBD1; clone size: .; J gene: TRBJ2-3; CDR3 protein: CASSLHGQDNTDTQYF; CDR3 DNA: TGTGCCAGCTCATTACACGGACAGGACAACACAGATACGCAGTATTTT
V gene: TRBV2; D gene: .; clone size: .; J gene: TRBJ1-2; CDR3 protein: CASSVGPRAYGYTF; CDR3 DNA: TGTGCCAGCAGTGTGGGCCCGAGGGCCTATGGCTACACCTTC
V gene: TRBV5-1; D gene: .; clone size: .; J gene: TRBJ2-5; CDR3 protein: CASSQGYRYQETQYF; CDR3 DNA: TGCGCCAGCAGCCAGGGCTACCGGTACCAAGAGACCCAGTACTTC
V gene: TRBV6-6; D gene: .; clone size: .; J gene: TRBJ2-1; CDR3 protein: CASFGRQASYNEQFF; CDR3 DNA: TGTGCCAGCTTCGGCAGGCAGGCCTCCTACAATGAGCAGTTCTTC
V gene: TRBV10-3; D gene: TRBD1; clone size: .; J gene: TRBJ2-5; CDR3 protein: CASRGPGGETQYF; CDR3 DNA: TGTGCCTCGAGGGGGCCGGGCGGAGAGACCCAGTACTTC
V gene: TRBV6-8; D gene: TRBD1; clone size: few; J gene: TRBJ2-7; CDR3 protein: CASSLDGTGSREQYF; CDR3 DNA: TGTGCCAGCAGTCTCGACGGGACAGGGAGTAGGGAGCAGTACTTC
V gene: TRBV11-1; D gene: TRBD1; clone size: .; J gene: TRBJ2-3; CDR3 protein: CASSLGPWQGGTDTQYF; CDR3 DNA: TGTGCCAGCAGCTTAGGACCGTGGCAGGGGGGCACAGATACGCAGTATTTT
V gene: TRBV5-1; D gene: TRBD2; clone size: .; J gene: TRBJ2-5; CDR3 protein: CASRQSGLAGVETQYF; CDR3 DNA: TGCGCCAGCAGACAAAGCGGACTAGCGGGGGTAGAGACCCAGTACTTC
V gene: TRBV9; D gene: .; clone size: few; J gene: TRBJ1-4; CDR3 protein: CASSSQGANEKLFF; CDR3 DNA: TGTGCCAGCAGCTCCCAGGGCGCTAATGAAAAACTGTTTTTT
V gene: TRBV5-1; D gene: .; clone size: few; J gene: TRBJ1-1; CDR3 protein: CASSLAGENTEAFF; CDR3 DNA: TGCGCCAGCAGCTTGGCCGGTGAGAACACTGAAGCTTTCTTT
V gene: TRBV2; D gene: TRBD1; clone size: .; J gene: TRBJ2-7; CDR3 protein: CASSEFGDRAEQYF; CDR3 DNA: TGTGCCAGCAGTGAATTCGGAGACAGGGCCGAGCAGTACTTC
V gene: TRBV5-1; D gene: TRBD1; clone size: few; J gene: TRBJ2-3; CDR3 protein: CASSFPLDRVADTQYF; CDR3 DNA: TGCGCCAGCAGCTTCCCCCTGGACAGGGTGGCAGATACGCAGTATTTT
V gene: TRBV9; D gene: .; clone size: .; J gene: TRBJ2-2; CDR3 protein: CASTPVGAETGELFF; CDR3 DNA: TGTGCCAGCACCCCAGTGGGGGCGGAGACCGGGGAGCTGTTTTTT
V gene: TRBV5-1; D gene: .; clone size: .; J gene: TRBJ1-2; CDR3 protein: CASSLVGNYGYTF; CDR3 DNA: TGCGCCAGCTCCCTTGTGGGCAACTATGGCTACACCTTC
V gene: TRBV10-3; D gene: TRBD1; clone size: .; J gene: TRBJ2-2; CDR3 protein: CAIIKDRGGGELFF; CDR3 DNA: TGTGCCATCATTAAGGACAGGGGAGGCGGGGAGCTGTTTTTT
V gene: TRBV19; D gene: .; clone size: .; J gene: TRBJ1-1; CDR3 protein: CASSIGRWNMNTEAFF; CDR3 DNA: TGTGCCAGTAGTATAGGGCGGTGGAACATGAACACTGAAGCTTTCTTT
V gene: TRBV11-3; D gene: TRBD1; clone size: .; J gene: TRBJ2-3; CDR3 protein: CASSKKQGSLRTDTQYF; CDR3 DNA: TGTGCCAGCAGCAAAAAACAGGGGAGTTTGAGAACAGATACGCAGTATTTT
V gene: TRBV20-1; D gene: .; clone size: .; J gene: TRBJ1-2; CDR3 protein: CSATQGYGYTF; CDR3 DNA: TGCAGTGCCACCCAGGGATATGGCTACACCTTC
V gene: TRBV6-5; D gene: .; clone size: .; J gene: TRBJ1-1; CDR3 protein: CASSYRSINTEAFF; CDR3 DNA: TGTGCCAGCAGTTACCGGTCCATCAACACTGAAGCTTTCTTT
V gene: TRBV7-2; D gene: TRBD2; clone size: few; J gene: TRBJ2-3; CDR3 protein: CASSFATSVALYTQYF; CDR3 DNA: TGTGCCAGCAGCTTCGCTACTAGCGTTGCCCTCTATACGCAGTATTTT
V gene: TRBV11-3; D gene: .; clone size: .; J gene: TRBJ2-5; CDR3 protein: CASSLGGGGETQYF; CDR3 DNA: TGTGCCAGCAGCTTGGGAGGGGGGGGAGAGACCCAGTACTTC
V gene: TRBV2; D gene: TRBD1; clone size: .; J gene: TRBJ1-1; CDR3 protein: CASSQSIQGTEAFF; CDR3 DNA: TGTGCCAGCAGTCAATCGATACAGGGGACCGAAGCTTTCTTT
V gene: TRBV27; D gene: .; clone size: few; J gene: TRBJ2-3; CDR3 protein: CASSLTGTGSQYF; CDR3 DNA: TGTGCCAGCAGTTTAACCGGCACGGGGTCGCAGTATTTT
V gene: TRBV5-1; D gene: TRBD2; clone size: .; J gene: TRBJ2-1; CDR3 protein: CASRRGGGSYNEQFF; CDR3 DNA: TGCGCCAGCAGGCGGGGGGGCGGCTCCTACAATGAGCAGTTCTTC
V gene: TRBV19; D gene: .; clone size: .; J gene: TRBJ2-7; CDR3 protein: CASSTLPGQSSDEQYF; CDR3 DNA: TGTGCCAGTAGTACACTACCGGGACAAAGTAGCGACGAGCAGTACTTC
V gene: TRBV27; D gene: .; clone size: .; J gene: TRBJ1-6; CDR3 protein: CASSSLYNSPLHF; CDR3 DNA: TGTGCCAGCAGTTCCCTCTATAATTCACCCCTCCACTTT
V gene: TRBV11-2; D gene: .; clone size: few; J gene: TRBJ2-5; CDR3 protein: CASSTRATARTQYF; CDR3 DNA: TGTGCCAGCAGCACCAGGGCAACGGCTCGGACCCAGTACTTC
V gene: TRBV7-2; D gene: TRBD1; clone size: .; J gene: TRBJ1-4; CDR3 protein: CASSTRQGRGEKLFF; CDR3 DNA: TGTGCCAGCAGCACCAGACAGGGCAGGGGCGAAAAACTGTTTTTT
V gene: TRBV4-2; D gene: TRBD2; clone size: .; J gene: TRBJ2-3; CDR3 protein: CASSQDSMRGGTDTQYF; CDR3 DNA: TGTGCCAGCAGCCAAGATAGTATGCGGGGGGGCACAGATACGCAGTATTTT
V gene: TRBV10-3; D gene: TRBD1; clone size: .; J gene: TRBJ1-3; CDR3 protein: CAISANRQGKTGNTIYF; CDR3 DNA: TGTGCCATCAGTGCGAATCGACAGGGGAAGACTGGAAACACCATATATTTT
V gene: TRBV5-1; D gene: .; clone size: .; J gene: TRBJ2-2; CDR3 protein: CASSLVYPGTGELFF; CDR3 DNA: TGCGCCAGCAGCTTGGTCTACCCGGGCACCGGGGAGCTGTTTTTT
V gene: TRBV11-2; D gene: TRBD2; clone size: few; J gene: TRBJ2-5; CDR3 protein: CASSLGTSSYLGTQYF; CDR3 DNA: TGTGCCAGCAGCCTAGGGACTAGCAGTTACCTTGGGACCCAGTACTTC
V gene: TRBV6-5; D gene: .; clone size: .; J gene: TRBJ1-2; CDR3 protein: CASTLGFLYGYTF; CDR3 DNA: TGTGCCAGCACCCTAGGCTTCCTTTATGGCTACACCTTC
V gene: TRBV18; D gene: .; clone size: few; J gene: TRBJ1-1; CDR3 protein: CASSQQGGTEAFF; CDR3 DNA: TGTGCCAGCTCACAACAGGGAGGGACTGAAGCTTTCTTT
V gene: TRBV5-1; D gene: .; clone size: .; J gene: TRBJ2-7; CDR3 protein: CASSHTPRAGGLYEQYF; CDR3 DNA: TGCGCCAGCAGCCATACCCCCCGGGCAGGAGGACTCTACGAGCAGTACTTC
V gene: TRBV5-4; D gene: TRBD1; clone size: .; J gene: TRBJ1-2; CDR3 protein: CASSLAGGFYGYTF; CDR3 DNA: TGTGCCAGCAGCTTGGCAGGGGGTTTTTATGGCTACACCTTC
V gene: TRBV7-3; D gene: TRBD1; clone size: .; J gene: TRBJ2-7; CDR3 protein: CASSPNRGSYEQYF; CDR3 DNA: TGTGCCAGCAGCCCCAACAGGGGATCCTACGAGCAGTACTTC